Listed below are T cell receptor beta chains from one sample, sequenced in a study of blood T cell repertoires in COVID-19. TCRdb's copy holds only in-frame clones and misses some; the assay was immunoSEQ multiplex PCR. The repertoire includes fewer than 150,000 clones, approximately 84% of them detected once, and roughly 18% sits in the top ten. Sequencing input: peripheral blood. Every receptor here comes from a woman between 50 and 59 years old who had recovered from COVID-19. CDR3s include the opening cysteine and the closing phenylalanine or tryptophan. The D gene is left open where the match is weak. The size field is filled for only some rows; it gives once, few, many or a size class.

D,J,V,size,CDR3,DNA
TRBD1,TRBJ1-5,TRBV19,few,CASRVGTGNQPQHF,TGTGCCAGTAGGGTGGGGACAGGGAATCAGCCCCAGCATTTT
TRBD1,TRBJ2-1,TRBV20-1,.,CSASHHRGVNEQFF,TGCAGTGCTAGTCACCACAGGGGGGTCAATGAGCAGTTCTTC
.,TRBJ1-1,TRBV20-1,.,CSASPGSTEAFF,TGCAGTGCTAGTCCGGGGAGCACTGAAGCTTTCTTT
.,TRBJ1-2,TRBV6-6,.,CASSLPRGGIGYTF,TGTGCCAGCAGCCTCCCAAGAGGGGGTATTGGCTACACCTTC
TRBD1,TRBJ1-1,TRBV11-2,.,CASSPQGYAEAFF,TGTGCCAGCAGCCCACAGGGGTATGCTGAAGCTTTCTTT
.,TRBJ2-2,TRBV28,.,CASSKGARRLTGELFF,TGTGCCAGCAGTAAGGGAGCCCGTCGTCTCACCGGGGAGCTGTTTTTT
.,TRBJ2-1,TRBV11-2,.,CASSAHPQQSSYNEQFF,TGTGCCAGCAGCGCCCACCCACAGCAAAGCTCCTACAATGAGCAGTTCTTC
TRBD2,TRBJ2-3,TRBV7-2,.,CASRAAGGDTQYF,TGTGCCAGCAGGGCGGCGGGGGGGGATACGCAGTATTTT
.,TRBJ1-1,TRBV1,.,CTSSQGVSKANTEAFF,TGCACCAGCAGCCAAGGAGTTTCCAAAGCGAACACTGAAGCTTTCTTT
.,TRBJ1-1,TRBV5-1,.,CASTQSGGIRTEAFF,TGCGCCAGCACGCAATCCGGAGGGATTCGCACTGAAGCTTTCTTT
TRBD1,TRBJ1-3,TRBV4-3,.,CASSQETGGSGNTIYF,TGCGCCAGCAGCCAAGAGACAGGGGGCTCTGGAAACACCATATATTTT
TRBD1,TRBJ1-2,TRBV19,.,CAKTGDYGYTF,TGTGCCAAGACAGGGGACTATGGCTACACCTTC
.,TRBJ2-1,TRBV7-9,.,CASSPRFAAGEQFF,TGTGCCAGCAGCCCTCGTTTTGCTGCGGGTGAGCAGTTCTTC
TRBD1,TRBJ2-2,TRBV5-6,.,CASSLPGTATGELFF,TGTGCCAGCAGCTTGCCTGGGACAGCCACCGGGGAGCTGTTTTTT
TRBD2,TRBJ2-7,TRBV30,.,CAWAGGTTYEQYF,TGTGCCTGGGCGGGGGGCACTACCTACGAGCAGTACTTC